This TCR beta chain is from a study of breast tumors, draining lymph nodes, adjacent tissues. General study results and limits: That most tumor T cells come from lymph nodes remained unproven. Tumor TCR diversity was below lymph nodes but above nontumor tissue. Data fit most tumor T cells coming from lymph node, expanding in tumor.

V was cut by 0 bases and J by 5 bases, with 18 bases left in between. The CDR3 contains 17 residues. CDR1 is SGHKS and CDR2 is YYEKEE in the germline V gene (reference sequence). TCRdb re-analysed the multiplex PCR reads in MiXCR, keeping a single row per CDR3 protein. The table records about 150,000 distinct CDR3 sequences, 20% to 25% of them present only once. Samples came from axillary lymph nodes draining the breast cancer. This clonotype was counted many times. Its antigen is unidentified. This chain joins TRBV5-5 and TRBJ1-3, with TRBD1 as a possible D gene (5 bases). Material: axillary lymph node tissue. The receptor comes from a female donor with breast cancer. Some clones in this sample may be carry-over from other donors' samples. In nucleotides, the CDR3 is TGTGCCAGCAGCTTGGGAACGGCAGGGTTAAGCAGAAACACCATATATTTT. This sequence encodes CASSLGTAGLSRNTIYF.